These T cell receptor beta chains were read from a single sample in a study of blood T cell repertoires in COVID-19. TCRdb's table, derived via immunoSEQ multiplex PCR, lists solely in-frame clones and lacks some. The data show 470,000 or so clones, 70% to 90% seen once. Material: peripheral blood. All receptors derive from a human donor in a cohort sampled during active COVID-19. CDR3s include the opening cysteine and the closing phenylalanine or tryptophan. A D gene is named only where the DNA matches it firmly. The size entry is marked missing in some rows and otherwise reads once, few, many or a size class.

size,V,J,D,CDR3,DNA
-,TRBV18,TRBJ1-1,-,CASSPLGGPGLGGTEAFF,TGTGCCAGCTCACCTTTGGGGGGGCCAGGTTTAGGAGGCACTGAAGCTTTCTTT
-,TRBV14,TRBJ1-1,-,CASSPAGGRTEAFF,TGTGCCAGCAGCCCCGCCGGGGGGAGGACTGAAGCTTTCTTT
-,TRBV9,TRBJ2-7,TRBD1,CASSGSGTAFYEQYF,TGTGCCAGCAGCGGCTCCGGGACAGCCTTCTACGAGCAGTACTTC
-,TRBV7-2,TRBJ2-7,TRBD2,CASSPSAGGAYEQYF,TGTGCCAGCAGCCCGTCGGCGGGAGGCGCCTACGAGCAGTACTTC
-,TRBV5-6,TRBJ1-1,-,CASSPMGMRGTEAFF,TGTGCCAGCAGCCCCATGGGGATGCGGGGGACTGAAGCTTTCTTT
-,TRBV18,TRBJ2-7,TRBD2,CASSPTSGSWEQYF,TGTGCCAGCTCACCAACTAGCGGGAGCTGGGAGCAGTACTTC
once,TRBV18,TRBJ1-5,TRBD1,CASSTTGLAQHF,TGTGCCAGCTCAACGACAGGGTTGGCCCAGCATTTT
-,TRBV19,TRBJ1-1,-,CASAASRDVGTEAFF,TGTGCCAGCGCCGCATCCAGGGATGTGGGAACTGAAGCTTTCTTT
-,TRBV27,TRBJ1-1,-,CASSYKPNTEAFF,TGTGCCAGCAGTTACAAACCGAACACTGAAGCTTTCTTT
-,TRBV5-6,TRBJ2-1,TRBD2,CASSLARSGNSEQFF,TGTGCCAGCAGCTTGGCCAGAAGCGGGAACAGTGAGCAGTTCTTC
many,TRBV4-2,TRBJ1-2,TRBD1,CASSQGPGQGGGYTF,TGTGCCAGCAGCCAAGGGCCGGGACAGGGGGGAGGCTACACCTTC
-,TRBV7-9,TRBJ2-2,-,CASSLPSGTGELFF,TGTGCCAGCAGCTTACCGAGCGGCACCGGGGAGCTGTTTTTT
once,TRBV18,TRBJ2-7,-,CASSPPGVNEQYF,TGTGCCAGCTCACCACCGGGAGTGAACGAGCAGTACTTC
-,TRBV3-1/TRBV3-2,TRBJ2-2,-,CASSQVGPLTGELFF,TGTGCCAGCAGCCAAGTTGGGCCCCTCACCGGGGAGCTGTTTTTT
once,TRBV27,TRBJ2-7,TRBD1,CASRGTGTGPYEQYF,TGTGCCAGCCGAGGTACCGGGACAGGGCCCTACGAGCAGTACTTC
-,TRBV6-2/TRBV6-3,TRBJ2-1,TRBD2,CASSSRTSASYNEQFF,TGTGCCAGCAGTTCTCGGACTAGCGCGTCCTACAATGAGCAGTTCTTC
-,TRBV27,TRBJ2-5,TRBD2,CASSLFAGAAQETQYF,TGTGCCAGCAGTTTATTTGCGGGAGCGGCCCAAGAGACCCAGTACTTC
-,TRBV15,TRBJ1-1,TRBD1,CATSSDRAWDTEAFF,TGTGCCACCAGCAGCGACAGGGCCTGGGACACTGAAGCTTTCTTT
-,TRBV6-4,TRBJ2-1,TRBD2,CASSDSQGGGSSYNEQFF,TGTGCCAGCAGTGACTCCCAGGGAGGCGGGAGCTCCTACAATGAGCAGTTCTTC
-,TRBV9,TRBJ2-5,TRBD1,CASSAQQGAVETQYF,TGTGCCAGCAGCGCCCAACAGGGGGCTGTGGAGACCCAGTACTTC
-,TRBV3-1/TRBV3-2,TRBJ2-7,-,CASSQVPGLSYEQYF,TGTGCCAGCAGCCAAGTTCCGGGACTCTCCTACGAGCAGTACTTC
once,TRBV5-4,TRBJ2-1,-,CASSLATHEQFF,TGTGCCAGCAGCTTGGCTACCCATGAGCAGTTCTTC
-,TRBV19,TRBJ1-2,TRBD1,CASTHRDSQNYGYTF,TGTGCCAGTACCCACCGGGACAGCCAAAACTATGGCTACACCTTC
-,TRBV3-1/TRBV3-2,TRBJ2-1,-,CASSQVGGSYNEQFF,TGTGCCAGCAGCCAAGTCGGCGGTTCCTACAATGAGCAGTTCTTC
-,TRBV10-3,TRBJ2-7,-,CAIGRPDSSYEQYF,TGTGCCATCGGGAGGCCAGACAGCTCCTACGAGCAGTACTTC
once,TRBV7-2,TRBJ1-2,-,CASSLSTDSYGYTF,TGTGCCAGCAGCTTATCGACAGACTCATATGGCTACACCTTC
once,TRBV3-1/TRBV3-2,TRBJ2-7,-,CASSQDLDYEQYF,TGTGCCAGCAGCCAAGATTTAGACTACGAGCAGTACTTC
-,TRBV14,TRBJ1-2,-,CASSQDIGGRSNYGYTF,TGTGCCAGCAGCCAAGATATCGGGGGACGGTCTAACTATGGCTACACCTTC
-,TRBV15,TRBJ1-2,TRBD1,CATSRDPPSRNRGGYTF,TGTGCCACCAGCAGAGACCCCCCAAGCCGAAACAGGGGCGGCTACACCTTC
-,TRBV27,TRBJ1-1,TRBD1,CASREWTGKNTEAFF,TGTGCCAGCCGAGAATGGACAGGAAAGAACACTGAAGCTTTCTTT
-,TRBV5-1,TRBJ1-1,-,CASSLAGAGEAFF,TGCGCCAGCAGCTTGGCAGGGGCGGGTGAAGCTTTCTTT
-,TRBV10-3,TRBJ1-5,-,CATTTGTIQPQHF,TGTGCCACAACTACAGGTACTATCCAGCCCCAGCATTTT
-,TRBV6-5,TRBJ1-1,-,CASRPSFMNTEAFF,TGTGCCAGCAGACCGAGTTTTATGAACACTGAAGCTTTCTTT
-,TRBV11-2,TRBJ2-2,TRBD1,CASSYTGGSGELFF,TGTGCCAGCAGTTATACAGGGGGTTCCGGGGAGCTGTTTTTT
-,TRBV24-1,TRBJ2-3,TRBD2,CATSPGRARDTQYF,TGTGCCACTTCTCCAGGGAGGGCCCGGGATACGCAGTATTTT
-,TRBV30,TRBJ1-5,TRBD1,CAWSGDRGLSQPQHF,TGTGCCTGGAGTGGAGACAGGGGGCTAAGTCAGCCCCAGCATTTT
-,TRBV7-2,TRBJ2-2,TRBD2,CASSLAGVYTGELFF,TGTGCCAGCAGCCTAGCGGGAGTGTACACCGGGGAGCTGTTTTTT
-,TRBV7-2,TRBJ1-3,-,CASSLARPGSGNTIYF,TGTGCCAGCAGCTTAGCGCGGCCCGGCTCTGGAAACACCATATATTTT
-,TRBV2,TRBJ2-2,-,CASSLLRPGGSDTGELFF,TGTGCCAGCAGCCTACTTCGACCGGGGGGCTCGGACACCGGGGAGCTGTTTTTT
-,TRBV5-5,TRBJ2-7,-,CASSSTTQGFGAYEQYF,TGTGCCAGCAGCTCGACCACACAGGGTTTTGGGGCCTACGAGCAGTACTTC
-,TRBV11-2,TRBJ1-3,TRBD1,CASSLVPQQGAGRNTIYF,TGTGCCAGCAGCTTAGTGCCCCAACAGGGGGCCGGACGAAACACCATATATTTT
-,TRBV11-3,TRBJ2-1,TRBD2,CASSPPSGEYNEQFF,TGTGCCAGCAGCCCTCCTAGCGGGGAATACAATGAGCAGTTCTTC
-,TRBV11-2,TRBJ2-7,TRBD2,CASSLAGTSADEQYF,TGTGCCAGCAGCTTAGCGGGGACTAGCGCCGACGAGCAGTACTTC
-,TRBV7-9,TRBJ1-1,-,CASSFVQGEAFF,TGTGCCAGCAGCTTTGTACAGGGTGAAGCTTTCTTT